This TCR beta chain was recorded in a study of cytomegalovirus exposure and HLA in healthy donors. Study observations and caveats: In terms of immune exposure information, only CMV serostatus was available.

The PCR had 60 Vbeta and 13 Jbeta primers. Method: immunoSEQ multiplex PCR; TCRdb's copy keeps in-frame clones and lacks some. This sample has 45,000 to 65,000 clones, with about 77% found just once. The CDR3 spans 15 residues. Looked up from germline, CDR1 is LNHNV and CDR2 is YYDKDF (reference sequence). V lost 5 bases and J lost 7; bases outside the gene matches: 11. The sample holds a few counts of this clone. Its antigen is unidentified. The source material was PBMCs. This receptor was obtained from a woman aged 40 to 50 in good health and CMV-seropositive. V gene TRBV15 combines with J gene TRBJ1-5; 7 nucleotides line up with TRBD1. As DNA, the CDR3 is TGTGCCACCAGCCCTGACAGGGACGTTCGGCAGCCCCAGCATTTT. This encodes CATSPDRDVRQPQHF.